The rows below give T cell receptor beta chains drawn from one sample of a study of shared clonotypes between healthy human individuals. Profiling relied on immunoSEQ multiplex PCR, and the TCRdb table lists in-frame clones only, not all of them. The table records around 1.9 million clones, 93% of them present only once. The source material was naive CD8+ T cells from PBMCs. The receptors derive from a young man in good health. Some clones in this sample may be carry-over from other donors' samples. Both conserved end residues are part of each CDR3. The D gene is left open where the match is weak. Expanded clones get a size class; other rows say once, few or many, or leave the size out.

V gene: TRBV28
clone size: NA
D gene: NA
J gene: TRBJ2-7
CDR3 protein: CASSFEWGVSEQYF
CDR3 DNA: TGTGCCAGCAGTTTTGAATGGGGGGTAAGCGAGCAGTACTTC

V gene: TRBV7-9
clone size: NA
D gene: TRBD1
J gene: TRBJ1-1
CDR3 protein: CASSLRDRDNFEAFF
CDR3 DNA: TGTGCCAGCAGCCTCAGGGACAGGGATAATTTTGAAGCTTTCTTT

V gene: TRBV13
clone size: NA
D gene: TRBD1
J gene: TRBJ2-7
CDR3 protein: CASSLKRDRDYEQYF
CDR3 DNA: TGTGCCAGCAGCTTAAAACGGGACAGGGACTACGAGCAGTACTTC

V gene: TRBV4-1
clone size: NA
D gene: TRBD2
J gene: TRBJ2-7
CDR3 protein: CASSQDPAGAYEQYF
CDR3 DNA: TGCGCCAGCAGCCAAGATCCAGCGGGAGCCTACGAGCAGTACTTC

V gene: TRBV28
clone size: few
D gene: TRBD1
J gene: TRBJ1-2
CDR3 protein: CASSRDSNYGYTF
CDR3 DNA: TGTGCCAGCAGTCGGGACAGTAACTATGGCTACACCTTC

V gene: TRBV5-1
clone size: NA
D gene: TRBD2
J gene: TRBJ2-3
CDR3 protein: CASSFTTSGRRDTQYF
CDR3 DNA: TGCGCCAGCAGCTTCACGACTAGCGGACGGAGGGATACGCAGTATTTT

V gene: TRBV7-2
clone size: NA
D gene: TRBD1
J gene: TRBJ2-1
CDR3 protein: CASSLRGQGNNEQFF
CDR3 DNA: TGTGCCAGCAGCTTAAGGGGACAGGGAAACAATGAGCAGTTCTTC

V gene: TRBV7-2
clone size: NA
D gene: NA
J gene: TRBJ1-5
CDR3 protein: CASSLWESNQPQHF
CDR3 DNA: TGTGCCAGCAGCTTATGGGAAAGCAATCAGCCCCAGCATTTT

V gene: TRBV11-2
clone size: NA
D gene: TRBD1
J gene: TRBJ2-7
CDR3 protein: CASSPRTGNSYEQYF
CDR3 DNA: TGTGCCAGCAGCCCCCGGACAGGGAACTCCTACGAGCAGTACTTC

V gene: TRBV29-1
clone size: NA
D gene: NA
J gene: TRBJ1-2
CDR3 protein: CSVVTPYGYTF
CDR3 DNA: TGCAGCGTTGTAACTCCCTATGGCTACACCTTC

V gene: TRBV4-1
clone size: NA
D gene: NA
J gene: TRBJ1-1
CDR3 protein: CASSHLTANTEAFF
CDR3 DNA: TGCGCCAGCAGCCACCTTACAGCGAACACTGAAGCTTTCTTT

V gene: TRBV28
clone size: once
D gene: NA
J gene: TRBJ2-1
CDR3 protein: CASSPSYNEQFF
CDR3 DNA: TGTGCCAGCAGTCCCAGCTACAATGAGCAGTTCTTC

V gene: TRBV11-2
clone size: NA
D gene: NA
J gene: TRBJ2-7
CDR3 protein: CASSLGAFKQYF
CDR3 DNA: TGTGCCAGCAGCTTAGGCGCCTTTAAGCAGTACTTC

V gene: TRBV27
clone size: NA
D gene: NA
J gene: TRBJ1-5
CDR3 protein: CASSWFRNQPQHF
CDR3 DNA: TGTGCCAGCAGTTGGTTTAGAAATCAGCCCCAGCATTTT

V gene: TRBV18
clone size: NA
D gene: TRBD1
J gene: TRBJ2-7
CDR3 protein: CASSPQDRPSYEQYF
CDR3 DNA: TGTGCCAGCTCACCTCAGGACAGGCCTTCCTACGAGCAGTACTTC

V gene: TRBV5-1
clone size: NA
D gene: TRBD2
J gene: TRBJ2-5
CDR3 protein: CASSLAGGYTGGPETQYF
CDR3 DNA: TGCGCCAGCAGCTTGGCCGGGGGGTACACCGGAGGTCCAGAGACCCAGTACTTC

V gene: TRBV6-5
clone size: NA
D gene: TRBD2
J gene: TRBJ2-3
CDR3 protein: CASSYGVGTRTDTQYF
CDR3 DNA: TGTGCCAGCAGTTACGGGGTGGGGACTAGAACAGATACGCAGTATTTT

V gene: TRBV10-3
clone size: NA
D gene: TRBD2
J gene: TRBJ2-7
CDR3 protein: CAISGGAVASGIVYEQYF
CDR3 DNA: TGTGCCATCAGTGGGGGGGCGGTGGCTAGCGGGATTGTCTACGAGCAGTACTTC

V gene: TRBV19
clone size: once
D gene: NA
J gene: TRBJ1-2
CDR3 protein: CASSIVGSSTGYTF
CDR3 DNA: TGTGCCAGTAGTATAGTCGGGAGCTCGACGGGCTACACCTTC

V gene: TRBV7-3
clone size: NA
D gene: TRBD2
J gene: TRBJ2-1
CDR3 protein: CASSLGTSISNEQFF
CDR3 DNA: TGTGCCAGCAGCTTGGGGACTAGTATCTCCAATGAGCAGTTCTTC

V gene: TRBV11-1
clone size: NA
D gene: NA
J gene: TRBJ2-5
CDR3 protein: CASSLGWRRIETQYF
CDR3 DNA: TGTGCCAGCAGCTTAGGGTGGCGACGGATCGAGACCCAGTACTTC

V gene: TRBV28
clone size: once
D gene: NA
J gene: TRBJ2-7
CDR3 protein: CASRWDFDSYEQYF
CDR3 DNA: TGTGCCAGCAGATGGGACTTTGACTCCTACGAGCAGTACTTC

V gene: TRBV6-5
clone size: NA
D gene: TRBD1
J gene: TRBJ2-4
CDR3 protein: CASSWGQKNIQYF
CDR3 DNA: TGTGCCAGCAGTTGGGGACAGAAAAACATTCAGTACTTC

V gene: TRBV2
clone size: NA
D gene: TRBD1
J gene: TRBJ1-5
CDR3 protein: CASSEALGDRLTSNQPQHF
CDR3 DNA: TGTGCCAGCAGTGAAGCGCTAGGGGACAGACTAACTAGCAATCAGCCCCAGCATTTT

V gene: TRBV19
clone size: once
D gene: NA
J gene: TRBJ1-1
CDR3 protein: CASSITPFTEAFF
CDR3 DNA: TGTGCCAGTAGTATTACCCCCTTCACTGAAGCTTTCTTT

V gene: TRBV7-9
clone size: NA
D gene: NA
J gene: TRBJ1-1
CDR3 protein: CASSFGEGEAFF
CDR3 DNA: TGTGCCAGCAGCTTCGGGGAGGGGGAAGCTTTCTTT

V gene: TRBV7-8
clone size: NA
D gene: TRBD1
J gene: TRBJ1-2
CDR3 protein: CASSLGTGDYGYTF
CDR3 DNA: TGTGCCAGCAGCTTAGGTACAGGGGACTATGGCTACACCTTC

V gene: TRBV6-5
clone size: NA
D gene: TRBD2
J gene: TRBJ2-1
CDR3 protein: CASSYAASGTFNEQFF
CDR3 DNA: TGTGCCAGCAGTTACGCGGCTAGCGGGACTTTCAATGAGCAGTTCTTC

V gene: TRBV11-2
clone size: NA
D gene: NA
J gene: TRBJ1-2
CDR3 protein: CASSQSRGYTF
CDR3 DNA: TGTGCCAGCAGCCAAAGTCGAGGCTACACCTTC

V gene: TRBV9
clone size: NA
D gene: NA
J gene: TRBJ2-2
CDR3 protein: CASSGRDSGELFF
CDR3 DNA: TGTGCCAGCAGCGGCCGGGACTCCGGGGAGCTGTTTTTT

V gene: TRBV28
clone size: NA
D gene: NA
J gene: TRBJ1-1
CDR3 protein: CASSHGGEDTEAFF
CDR3 DNA: TGTGCCAGCAGTCACGGAGGGGAGGACACTGAAGCTTTCTTT

V gene: TRBV7-8
clone size: NA
D gene: TRBD1
J gene: TRBJ1-1
CDR3 protein: CASSSPVDRGGGFF
CDR3 DNA: TGTGCCAGCAGCTCCCCGGTGGACAGGGGAGGAGGATTCTTT

V gene: TRBV5-1
clone size: NA
D gene: NA
J gene: TRBJ1-5
CDR3 protein: CASSPNGNQPQHF
CDR3 DNA: TGCGCCAGCAGCCCCAATGGCAATCAGCCCCAGCATTTT

V gene: TRBV20-1
clone size: NA
D gene: NA
J gene: TRBJ2-7
CDR3 protein: CSATLSYEQYF
CDR3 DNA: TGCAGTGCTACCTTAAGTTACGAGCAGTACTTC

V gene: TRBV5-1
clone size: NA
D gene: TRBD2
J gene: TRBJ2-3
CDR3 protein: CASSLAGGGIDTQYF
CDR3 DNA: TGCGCCAGCAGCTTGGCGGGAGGGGGTATAGATACGCAGTATTTT

V gene: TRBV4-1
clone size: NA
D gene: NA
J gene: TRBJ1-1
CDR3 protein: CASSQGPTMNTEAFF
CDR3 DNA: TGCGCCAGCAGCCAAGGGCCAACCATGAACACTGAAGCTTTCTTT

V gene: TRBV6-5
clone size: NA
D gene: TRBD1
J gene: TRBJ1-5
CDR3 protein: CASSLDQGDQPQHF
CDR3 DNA: TGTGCCAGCAGTCTAGATCAGGGGGATCAGCCCCAGCATTTT

V gene: TRBV15
clone size: once
D gene: NA
J gene: TRBJ2-6
CDR3 protein: CATSRARSGANVLTF
CDR3 DNA: TGTGCCACCAGCAGAGCTCGCTCTGGGGCCAACGTCCTGACTTTC

V gene: TRBV19
clone size: NA
D gene: NA
J gene: TRBJ2-7
CDR3 protein: CASSIDRAAGQTYEQYF
CDR3 DNA: TGTGCCAGTAGTATAGATCGTGCGGCGGGACAGACCTACGAGCAGTACTTC

V gene: TRBV4-1
clone size: NA
D gene: NA
J gene: TRBJ2-7
CDR3 protein: CASSQDGGRTYEQYF
CDR3 DNA: TGCGCCAGCAGCCAAGACGGAGGGCGCACCTACGAGCAGTACTTC

V gene: TRBV19
clone size: NA
D gene: NA
J gene: TRBJ2-7
CDR3 protein: CASSDREILYEQYF
CDR3 DNA: TGTGCCAGTAGCGACCGGGAGATCCTCTACGAGCAGTACTTC

V gene: TRBV29-1
clone size: NA
D gene: TRBD1
J gene: TRBJ2-3
CDR3 protein: CSVGQGVLTDTQYF
CDR3 DNA: TGCAGCGTCGGACAGGGGGTGCTCACAGATACGCAGTATTTT

V gene: TRBV5-1
clone size: NA
D gene: TRBD1
J gene: TRBJ1-5
CDR3 protein: CASSLGDREEINQPQHF
CDR3 DNA: TGCGCCAGCAGCTTGGGGGACAGGGAAGAAATCAATCAGCCCCAGCATTTT

V gene: TRBV28
clone size: NA
D gene: NA
J gene: TRBJ1-5
CDR3 protein: CASSFNVAANTIEEPQHF
CDR3 DNA: TGTGCCAGCAGTTTCAATGTGGCGGCGAATACTATAGAGGAGCCCCAGCATTTT

V gene: TRBV6-5
clone size: NA
D gene: NA
J gene: TRBJ2-1
CDR3 protein: CASSYADGVGEQFF
CDR3 DNA: TGTGCCAGCAGTTACGCAGATGGCGTGGGTGAGCAGTTCTTC

V gene: TRBV5-8
clone size: NA
D gene: NA
J gene: TRBJ2-7
CDR3 protein: CASSSPGDEGEYF
CDR3 DNA: TGTGCCAGCAGCTCCCCCGGGGACGAGGGGGAGTACTTC

V gene: TRBV19
clone size: NA
D gene: NA
J gene: TRBJ2-7
CDR3 protein: CASSRPGSSYEQYF
CDR3 DNA: TGTGCCAGTAGTAGACCAGGGTCTTCCTACGAGCAGTACTTC

V gene: TRBV11-2
clone size: NA
D gene: NA
J gene: TRBJ2-7
CDR3 protein: CASSLGGDPYEQYF
CDR3 DNA: TGTGCCAGCAGCTTAGGGGGAGACCCATACGAGCAGTACTTC

V gene: TRBV27
clone size: NA
D gene: NA
J gene: TRBJ2-7
CDR3 protein: CASSLYGAPYEQYF
CDR3 DNA: TGTGCCAGCAGTTTATATGGGGCCCCCTACGAGCAGTACTTC

V gene: TRBV5-1
clone size: NA
D gene: NA
J gene: TRBJ2-7
CDR3 protein: CASSSRDEQYF
CDR3 DNA: TGCGCCAGCAGCTCCAGGGACGAGCAGTACTTC

V gene: TRBV4-1
clone size: NA
D gene: NA
J gene: TRBJ2-7
CDR3 protein: CASSQEGYEQYF
CDR3 DNA: TGCGCCAGCAGCCAAGAGGGCTACGAGCAGTACTTC

V gene: TRBV5-1
clone size: NA
D gene: NA
J gene: TRBJ2-7
CDR3 protein: CASSSFHRDSSTYEQYF
CDR3 DNA: TGCGCCAGCAGCTCCTTTCACCGGGACTCTTCTACCTACGAGCAGTACTTC

V gene: TRBV7-9
clone size: NA
D gene: NA
J gene: TRBJ2-1
CDR3 protein: CASSSPQQPRLSYNEQFF
CDR3 DNA: TGTGCCAGCAGCTCCCCCCAGCAACCCCGGCTGTCCTACAATGAGCAGTTCTTC

V gene: TRBV27
clone size: NA
D gene: NA
J gene: TRBJ1-4
CDR3 protein: CASSLRSTNEKLFF
CDR3 DNA: TGTGCCAGCAGTTTAAGGTCAACTAATGAAAAACTGTTTTTT

V gene: TRBV29-1
clone size: NA
D gene: NA
J gene: TRBJ1-2
CDR3 protein: CSAGPGDSFINYGYTF
CDR3 DNA: TGCAGCGCGGGACCGGGGGATTCCTTTATTAACTATGGCTACACCTTC

V gene: TRBV6-1
clone size: NA
D gene: NA
J gene: TRBJ1-4
CDR3 protein: CASRDRTNEKLFF
CDR3 DNA: TGTGCCAGCAGAGACAGAACCAATGAAAAACTGTTTTTT